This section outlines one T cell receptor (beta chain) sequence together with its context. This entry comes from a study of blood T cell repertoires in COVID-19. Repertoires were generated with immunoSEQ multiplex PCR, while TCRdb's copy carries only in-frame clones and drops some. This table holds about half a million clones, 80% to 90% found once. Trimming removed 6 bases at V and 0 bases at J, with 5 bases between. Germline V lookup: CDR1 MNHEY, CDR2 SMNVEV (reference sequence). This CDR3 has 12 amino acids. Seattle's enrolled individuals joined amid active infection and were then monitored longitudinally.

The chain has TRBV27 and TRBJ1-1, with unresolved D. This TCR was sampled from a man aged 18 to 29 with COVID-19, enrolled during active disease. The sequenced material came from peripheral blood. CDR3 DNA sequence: TGTGCCAGCAGACATCTGAACACTGAAGCTTTCTTT. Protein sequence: CASRHLNTEAFF.